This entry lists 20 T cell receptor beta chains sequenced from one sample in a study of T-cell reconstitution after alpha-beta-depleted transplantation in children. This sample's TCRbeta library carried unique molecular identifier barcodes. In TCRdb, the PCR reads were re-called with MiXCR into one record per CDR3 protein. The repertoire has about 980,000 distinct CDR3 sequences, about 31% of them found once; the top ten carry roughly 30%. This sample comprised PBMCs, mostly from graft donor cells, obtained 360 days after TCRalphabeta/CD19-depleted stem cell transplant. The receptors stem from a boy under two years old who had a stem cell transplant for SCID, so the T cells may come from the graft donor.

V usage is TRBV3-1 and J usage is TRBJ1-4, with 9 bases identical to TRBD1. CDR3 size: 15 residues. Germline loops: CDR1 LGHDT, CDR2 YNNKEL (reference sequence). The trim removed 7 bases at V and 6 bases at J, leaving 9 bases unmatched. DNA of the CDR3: TGTGCCAGCAACCCTGTGGGACAGGGAGATGAAAAACTGTTTTTT. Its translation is CASNPVGQGDEKLFF.

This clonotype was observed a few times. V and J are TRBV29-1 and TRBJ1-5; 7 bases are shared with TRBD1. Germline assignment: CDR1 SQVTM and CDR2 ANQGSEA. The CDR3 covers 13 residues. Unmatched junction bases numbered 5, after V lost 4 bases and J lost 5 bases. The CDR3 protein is CSVGRGLDQPQHF. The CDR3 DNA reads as TGCAGCGTTGGGAGGGGGCTCGATCAGCCCCAGCATTTT.

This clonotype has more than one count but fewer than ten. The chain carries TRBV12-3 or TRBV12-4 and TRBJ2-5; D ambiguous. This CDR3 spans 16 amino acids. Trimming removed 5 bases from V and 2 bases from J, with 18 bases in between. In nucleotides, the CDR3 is TGTGCCAGCAGTACCTTCGGACCCCCGGATCAAGAGACCCAGTACTTC. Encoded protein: CASSTFGPPDQETQYF.

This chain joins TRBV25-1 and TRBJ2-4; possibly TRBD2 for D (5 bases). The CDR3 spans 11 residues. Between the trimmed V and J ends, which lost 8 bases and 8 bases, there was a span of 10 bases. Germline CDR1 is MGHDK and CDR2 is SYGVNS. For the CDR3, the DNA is TGTGCCAGCCTTATCGGGGACATTCAGTACTTC. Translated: CASLIGDIQYF.

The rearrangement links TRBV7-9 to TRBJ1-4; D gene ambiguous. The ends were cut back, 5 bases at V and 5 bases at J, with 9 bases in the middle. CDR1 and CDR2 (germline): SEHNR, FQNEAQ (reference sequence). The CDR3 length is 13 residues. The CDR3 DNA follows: TGTGCCAGCAGCCACCCAGACAATGAAAAACTGTTTTTT. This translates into CASSHPDNEKLFF.

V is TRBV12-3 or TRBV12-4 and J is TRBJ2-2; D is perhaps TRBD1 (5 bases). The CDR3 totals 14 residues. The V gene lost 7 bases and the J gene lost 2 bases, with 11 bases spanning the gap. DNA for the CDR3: TGTGCCAGCACAACAAGGGGAAACACCGGGGAGCTGTTTTTT. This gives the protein CASTTRGNTGELFF.

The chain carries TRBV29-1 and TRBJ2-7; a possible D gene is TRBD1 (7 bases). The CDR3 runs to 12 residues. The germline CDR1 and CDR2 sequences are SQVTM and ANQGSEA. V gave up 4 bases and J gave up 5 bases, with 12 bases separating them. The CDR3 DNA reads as TGCAGCGTTGTGGAGGGGGCCAACGAGCAGTACTTC. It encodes CSVVEGANEQYF.

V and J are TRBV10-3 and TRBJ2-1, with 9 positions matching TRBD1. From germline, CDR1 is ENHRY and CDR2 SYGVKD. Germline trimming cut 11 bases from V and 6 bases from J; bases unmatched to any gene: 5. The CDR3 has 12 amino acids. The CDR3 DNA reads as TGTGCCGTGGGGACAGGGAGCAATGAGCAGTTCTTC. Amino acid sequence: CAVGTGSNEQFF.

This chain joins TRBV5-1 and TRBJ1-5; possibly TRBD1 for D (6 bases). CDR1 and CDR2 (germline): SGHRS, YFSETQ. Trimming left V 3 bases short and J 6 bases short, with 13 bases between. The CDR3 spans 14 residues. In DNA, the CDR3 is TGCGCCAGCAGCTCAGGGGAGGCGGGTCAGCCCCAGCATTTT. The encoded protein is CASSSGEAGQPQHF.

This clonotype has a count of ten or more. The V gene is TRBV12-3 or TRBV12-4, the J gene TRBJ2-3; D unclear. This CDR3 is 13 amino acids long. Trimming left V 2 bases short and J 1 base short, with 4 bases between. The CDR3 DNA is TGTGCCAGCAGTTTATTCGGCACAGATACGCAGTATTTT. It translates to CASSLFGTDTQYF.

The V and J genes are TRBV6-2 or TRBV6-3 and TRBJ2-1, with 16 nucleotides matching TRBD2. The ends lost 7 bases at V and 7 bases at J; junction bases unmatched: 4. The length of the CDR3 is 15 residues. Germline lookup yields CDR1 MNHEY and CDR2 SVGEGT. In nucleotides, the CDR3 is TGTGCCAGCATCGGGACTAGCGGGGGGGCAAATGAGCAGTTCTTC. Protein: CASIGTSGGANEQFF.

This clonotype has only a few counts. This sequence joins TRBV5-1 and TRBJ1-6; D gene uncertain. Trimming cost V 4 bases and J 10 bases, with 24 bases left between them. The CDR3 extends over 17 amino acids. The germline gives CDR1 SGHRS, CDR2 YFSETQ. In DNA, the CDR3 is TGCGCCAGCAGCCCGGAGCCCCCGGCGCGCATGGGATCACCCCTCCACTTT. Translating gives CASSPEPPARMGSPLHF.

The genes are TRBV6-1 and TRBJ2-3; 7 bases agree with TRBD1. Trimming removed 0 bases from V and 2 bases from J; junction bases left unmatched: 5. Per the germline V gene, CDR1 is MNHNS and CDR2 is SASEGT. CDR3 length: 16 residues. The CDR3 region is CASSEAGTVSTDTQYF. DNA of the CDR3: TGTGCCAGCAGTGAAGCAGGGACAGTATCCACAGATACGCAGTATTTT.

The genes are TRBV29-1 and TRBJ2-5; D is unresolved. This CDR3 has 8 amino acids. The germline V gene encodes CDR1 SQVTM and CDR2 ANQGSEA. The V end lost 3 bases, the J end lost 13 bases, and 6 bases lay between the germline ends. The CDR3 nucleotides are TGCAGCGTTGATTCGGGGTACTTC. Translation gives CSVDSGYF.

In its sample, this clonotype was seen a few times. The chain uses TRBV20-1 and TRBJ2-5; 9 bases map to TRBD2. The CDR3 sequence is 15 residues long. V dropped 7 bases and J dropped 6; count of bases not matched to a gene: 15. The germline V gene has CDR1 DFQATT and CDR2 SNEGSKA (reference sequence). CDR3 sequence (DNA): TGCAGTGTTGGGGGGATAGCGGGGGCCAGGAAGACCCAGTACTTC. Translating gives CSVGGIAGARKTQYF.

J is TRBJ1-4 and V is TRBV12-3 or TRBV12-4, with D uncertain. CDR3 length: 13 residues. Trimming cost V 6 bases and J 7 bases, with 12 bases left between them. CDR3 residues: CASSRFAGEKLFF. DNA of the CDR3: TGTGCCAGCAGCCGTTTCGCCGGTGAAAAACTGTTTTTT.

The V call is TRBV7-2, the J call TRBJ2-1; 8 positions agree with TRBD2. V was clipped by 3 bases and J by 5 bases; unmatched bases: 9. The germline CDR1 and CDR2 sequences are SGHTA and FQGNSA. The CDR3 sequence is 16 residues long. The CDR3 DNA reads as TGTGCCAGCAGCTTGGGGGGCGGGGGGAGGAACAATGAGCAGTTCTTC. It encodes CASSLGGGGRNNEQFF.

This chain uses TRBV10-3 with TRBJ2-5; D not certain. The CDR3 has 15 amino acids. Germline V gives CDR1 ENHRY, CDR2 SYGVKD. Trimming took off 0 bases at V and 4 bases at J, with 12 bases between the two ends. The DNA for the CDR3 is TGTGCCATCAGTGAGTCGCTAGGGCTGACAGAGACCCAGTACTTC. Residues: CAISESLGLTETQYF.

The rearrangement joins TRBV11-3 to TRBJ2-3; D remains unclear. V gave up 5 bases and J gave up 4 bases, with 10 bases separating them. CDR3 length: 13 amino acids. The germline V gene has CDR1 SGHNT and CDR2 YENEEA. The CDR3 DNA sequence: TGTGCCAGCAGCACCAAAAGGGCAGATACGCAGTATTTT. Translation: CASSTKRADTQYF.

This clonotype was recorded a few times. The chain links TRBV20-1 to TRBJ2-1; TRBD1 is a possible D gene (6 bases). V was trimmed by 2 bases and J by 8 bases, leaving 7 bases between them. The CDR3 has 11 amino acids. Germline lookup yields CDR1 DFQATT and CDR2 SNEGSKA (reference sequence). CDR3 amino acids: CSARNRDEQFF. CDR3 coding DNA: TGCAGTGCTAGAAACAGGGATGAGCAGTTCTTC.